This T cell receptor (beta chain) comes out of a study of blood T cell repertoires in COVID-19. The germline V gene encodes CDR1 SNHLY and CDR2 FYNNEI. Trimming took 7 bases from V and 3 from J, leaving 13 bases between them. The CDR3 runs 14 residues. Membership in each cohort depended on participant-reported clinical history. The assay was immunoSEQ multiplex PCR, and TCRdb's table has in-frame clones only and misses some. The sample records some 490,000 clones, roughly nine tenths being singletons. Material: PBMCs or T cells enriched from blood (not recorded which). This rearrangement joins TRBV2 to TRBJ2-1; the D gene is possibly TRBD1 (6 bases). The TCR was taken from a woman aged 55-69 years who had recovered from COVID-19. The CDR3 DNA sequence: TGTGCCAGCAACAGGGCCCGGGGCTACAATGAGCAGTTCTTC. Residues: CASNRARGYNEQFF.